Listed below are T cell receptor beta chains from one sample, sequenced in a study of T cell responses to AZD1222 COVID-19 vaccine. The repertoire was sequenced with immunoSEQ multiplex PCR; TCRdb's copy has only in-frame clones and lacks some. The table has under 110,000 clones, approximately 86% seen once. The material was peripheral blood, obtained on day 0 of AZD1222 vaccination. These receptors originate from an adult in good health. Both conserved end residues are part of each CDR3. Each record gives: CDR3 length, J gene, V gene, CDR3 protein.

15,TRBJ2-5,TRBV7-3,CASSPTGSSQETQYF
14,TRBJ1-1,TRBV7-2,CASSPGQTNTEAFF
16,TRBJ2-7,TRBV4-2,CASSQDRLGQGGEQYF
15,TRBJ2-4,TRBV5-6,CASSLDRRGENIQYF
16,TRBJ2-7,TRBV5-3,CARIQDGGQGNHEQYF
13,TRBJ1-6,TRBV29-1,CSVAEGGDSPLHF
12,TRBJ1-3,TRBV28,CASGPPEQTIYF
13,TRBJ1-1,TRBV10-3,CAIKIQGTTEAFF
13,TRBJ2-7,TRBV3-1/TRBV3-2,CASSQEKWAGKAF
16,TRBJ2-7,TRBV14,CASSPLPGQAAYEQYF
13,TRBJ2-7,TRBV19,CASSIDPPYEQYF
13,TRBJ1-5,TRBV2,CASTWDRGQPQHF
14,TRBJ1-1,TRBV6-5,CASSHGTLNTEAFF
14,TRBJ2-7,TRBV20-1,CSASYGQSAYEQYF
12,TRBJ2-7,TRBV7-3,CASGRGGDEQYF
16,TRBJ2-3,TRBV10-3,CAISESSGGPEDTQYF
15,TRBJ2-7,TRBV6-5,CASSYSRQALDEQYF
12,TRBJ2-7,TRBV11-2,CASSPGGYEQYF
15,TRBJ2-1,TRBV6-5,CAATPAVISYNEQFF
11,TRBJ2-1,TRBV3-1/TRBV3-2,CASSHTNEQFF
16,TRBJ1-1,TRBV28,CASSLDYGGRVTEAFF
13,TRBJ1-5,TRBV4-2,CASSQDLLQPQHF
14,TRBJ1-1,TRBV7-2,CASSITPGATEAFF
13,TRBJ2-3,TRBV14,CASSQNDAYTQYF
11,TRBJ2-3,TRBV20-1,CSAEREDTQYF
14,TRBJ2-2,TRBV19,CASITGGYTGELFF
15,TRBJ1-2,TRBV28,CASSLNYPGAFGYTF
18,TRBJ1-2,TRBV27,CASSLRGQAYYPNYGYTF